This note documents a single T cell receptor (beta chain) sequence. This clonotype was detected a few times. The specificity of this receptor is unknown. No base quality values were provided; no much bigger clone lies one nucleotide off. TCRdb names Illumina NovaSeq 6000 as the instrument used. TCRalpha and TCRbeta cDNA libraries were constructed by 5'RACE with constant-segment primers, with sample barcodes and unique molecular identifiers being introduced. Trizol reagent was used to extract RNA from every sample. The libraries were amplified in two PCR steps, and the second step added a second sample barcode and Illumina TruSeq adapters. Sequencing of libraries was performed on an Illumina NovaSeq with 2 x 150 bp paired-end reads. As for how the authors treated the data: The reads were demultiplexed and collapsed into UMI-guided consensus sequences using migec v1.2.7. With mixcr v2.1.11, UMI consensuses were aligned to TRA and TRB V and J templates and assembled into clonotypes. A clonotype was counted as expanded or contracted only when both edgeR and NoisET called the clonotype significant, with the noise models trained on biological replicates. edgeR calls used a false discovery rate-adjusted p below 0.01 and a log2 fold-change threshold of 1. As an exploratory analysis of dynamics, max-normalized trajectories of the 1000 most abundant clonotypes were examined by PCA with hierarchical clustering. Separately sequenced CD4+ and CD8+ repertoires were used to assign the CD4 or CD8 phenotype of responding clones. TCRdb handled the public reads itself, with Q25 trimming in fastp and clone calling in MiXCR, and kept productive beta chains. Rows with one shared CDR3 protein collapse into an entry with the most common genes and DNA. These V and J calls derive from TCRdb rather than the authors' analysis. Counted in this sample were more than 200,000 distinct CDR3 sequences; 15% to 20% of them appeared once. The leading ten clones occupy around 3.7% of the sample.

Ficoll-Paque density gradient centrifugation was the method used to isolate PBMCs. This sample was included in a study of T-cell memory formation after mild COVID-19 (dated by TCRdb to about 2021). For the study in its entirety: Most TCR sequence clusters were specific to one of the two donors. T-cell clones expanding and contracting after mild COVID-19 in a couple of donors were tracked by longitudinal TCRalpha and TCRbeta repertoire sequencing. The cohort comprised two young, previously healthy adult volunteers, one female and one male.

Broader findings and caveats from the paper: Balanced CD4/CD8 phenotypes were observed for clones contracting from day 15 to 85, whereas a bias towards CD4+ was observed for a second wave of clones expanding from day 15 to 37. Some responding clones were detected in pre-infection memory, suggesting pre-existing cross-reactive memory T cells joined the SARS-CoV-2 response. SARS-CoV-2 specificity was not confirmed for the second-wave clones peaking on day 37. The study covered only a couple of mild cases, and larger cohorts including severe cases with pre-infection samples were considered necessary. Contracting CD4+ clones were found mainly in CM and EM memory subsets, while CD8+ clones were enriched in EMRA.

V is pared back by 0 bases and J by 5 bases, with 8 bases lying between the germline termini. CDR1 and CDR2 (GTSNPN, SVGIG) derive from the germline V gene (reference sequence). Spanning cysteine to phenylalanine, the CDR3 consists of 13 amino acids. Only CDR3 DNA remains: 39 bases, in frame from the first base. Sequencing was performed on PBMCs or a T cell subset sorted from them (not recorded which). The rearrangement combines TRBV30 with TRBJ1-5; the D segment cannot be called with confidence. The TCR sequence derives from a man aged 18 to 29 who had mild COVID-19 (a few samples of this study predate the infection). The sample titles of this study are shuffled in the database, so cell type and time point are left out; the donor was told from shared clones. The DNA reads TGTGCCTGGAGTGTAAGCGGTGATCAGCCCCAGCATTTT. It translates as CAWSVSGDQPQHF.